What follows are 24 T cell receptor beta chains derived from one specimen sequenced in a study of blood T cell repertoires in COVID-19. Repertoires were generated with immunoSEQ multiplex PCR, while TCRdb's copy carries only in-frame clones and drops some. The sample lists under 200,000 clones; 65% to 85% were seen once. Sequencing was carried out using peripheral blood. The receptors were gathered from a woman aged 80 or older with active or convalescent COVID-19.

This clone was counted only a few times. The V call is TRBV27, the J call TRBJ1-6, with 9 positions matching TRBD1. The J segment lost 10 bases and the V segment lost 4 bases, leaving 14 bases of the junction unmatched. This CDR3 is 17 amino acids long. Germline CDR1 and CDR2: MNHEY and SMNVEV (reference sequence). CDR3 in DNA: TGTGCCAGCAGTTCCACCGCCGGGACAGGGTCTCGCTCACCCCTCCACTTT. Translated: CASSSTAGTGSRSPLHF.

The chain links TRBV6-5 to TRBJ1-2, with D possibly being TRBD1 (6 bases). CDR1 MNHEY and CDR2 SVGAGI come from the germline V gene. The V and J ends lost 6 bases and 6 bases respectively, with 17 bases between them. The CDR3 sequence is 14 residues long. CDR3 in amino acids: CASRATGTRDGYTF. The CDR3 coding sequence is TGTGCCAGCAGGGCTACAGGGACGAGGGATGGCTACACCTTC.

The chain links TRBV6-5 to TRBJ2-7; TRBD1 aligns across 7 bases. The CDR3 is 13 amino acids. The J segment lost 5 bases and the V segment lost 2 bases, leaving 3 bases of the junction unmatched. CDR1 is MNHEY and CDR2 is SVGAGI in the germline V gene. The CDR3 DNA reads TGTGCCAGCAGTTACCGGACAGGAGACGAGCAGTACTTC. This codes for CASSYRTGDEQYF.

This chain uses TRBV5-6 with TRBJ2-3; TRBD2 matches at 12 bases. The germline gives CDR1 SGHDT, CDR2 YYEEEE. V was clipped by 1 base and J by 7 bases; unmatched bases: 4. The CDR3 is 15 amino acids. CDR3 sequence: CASSLPSGGVYTQYF. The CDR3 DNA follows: TGTGCCAGCAGCTTGCCTAGCGGGGGGGTTTATACGCAGTATTTT.

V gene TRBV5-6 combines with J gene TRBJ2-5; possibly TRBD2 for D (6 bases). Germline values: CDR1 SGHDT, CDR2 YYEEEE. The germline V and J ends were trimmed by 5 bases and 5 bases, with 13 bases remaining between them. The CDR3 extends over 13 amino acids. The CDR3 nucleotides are TGTGCCAGCAGTTCCGGGACTGAGGAGACCCAGTACTTC. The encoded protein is CASSSGTEETQYF.

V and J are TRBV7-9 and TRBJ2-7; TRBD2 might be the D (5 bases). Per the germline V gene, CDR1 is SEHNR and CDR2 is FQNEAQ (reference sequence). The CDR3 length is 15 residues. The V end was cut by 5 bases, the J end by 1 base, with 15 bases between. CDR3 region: CASSPQDFSSYEQYF. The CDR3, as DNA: TGTGCCAGCAGCCCCCAGGACTTTTCATCCTACGAGCAGTACTTC.

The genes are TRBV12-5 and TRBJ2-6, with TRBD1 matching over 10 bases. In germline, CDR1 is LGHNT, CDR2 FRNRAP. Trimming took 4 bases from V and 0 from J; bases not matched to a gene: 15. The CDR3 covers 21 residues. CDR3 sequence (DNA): TGTGCTAGTGGTTCCCCCTTTTGGGACAGGGGTTCATCCTCTGGGGCCAACGTCCTGACTTTC. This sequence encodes CASGSPFWDRGSSSGANVLTF.

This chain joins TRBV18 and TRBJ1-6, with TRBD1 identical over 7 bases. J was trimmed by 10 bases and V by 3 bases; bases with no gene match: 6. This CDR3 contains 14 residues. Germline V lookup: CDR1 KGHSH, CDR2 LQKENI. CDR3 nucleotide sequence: TGTGCCAGCTCACCGGAGGGGGCCAACTCACCCCTCCACTTT. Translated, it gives CASSPEGANSPLHF.

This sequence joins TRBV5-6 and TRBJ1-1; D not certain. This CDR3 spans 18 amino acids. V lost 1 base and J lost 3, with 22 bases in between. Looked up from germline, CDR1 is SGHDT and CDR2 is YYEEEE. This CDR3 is CASSLLGITPTPHTEAFF. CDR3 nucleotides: TGTGCCAGCAGCTTGCTCGGGATAACCCCAACACCGCACACTGAAGCTTTCTTT.

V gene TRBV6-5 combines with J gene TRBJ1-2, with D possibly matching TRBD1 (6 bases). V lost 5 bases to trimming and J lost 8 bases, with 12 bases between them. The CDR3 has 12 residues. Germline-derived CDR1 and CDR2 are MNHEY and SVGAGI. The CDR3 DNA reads TGTGCCAGCAGTACAGGGAATTACGGCTACACCTTC. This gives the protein CASSTGNYGYTF.

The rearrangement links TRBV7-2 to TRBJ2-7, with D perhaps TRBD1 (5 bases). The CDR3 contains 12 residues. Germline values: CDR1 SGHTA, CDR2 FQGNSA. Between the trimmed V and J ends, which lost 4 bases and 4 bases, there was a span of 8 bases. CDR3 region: CASSYTGYEQYF. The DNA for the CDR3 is TGTGCCAGCAGCTATACAGGATACGAGCAGTACTTC.

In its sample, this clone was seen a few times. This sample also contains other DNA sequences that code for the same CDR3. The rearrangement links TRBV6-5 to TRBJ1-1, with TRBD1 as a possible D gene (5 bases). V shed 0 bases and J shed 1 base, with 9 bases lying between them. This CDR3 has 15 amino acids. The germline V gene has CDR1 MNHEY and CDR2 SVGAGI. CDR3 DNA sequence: TGTGCCAGCAGTTACTCGGGGAGGGGGAACACTGAAGCTTTCTTT. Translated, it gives CASSYSGRGNTEAFF.

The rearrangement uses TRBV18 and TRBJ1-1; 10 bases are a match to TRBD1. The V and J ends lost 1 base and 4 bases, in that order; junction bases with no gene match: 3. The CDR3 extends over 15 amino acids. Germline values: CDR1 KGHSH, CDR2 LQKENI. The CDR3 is CASSPRQGAGTEAFF. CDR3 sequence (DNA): TGTGCCAGCTCACCACGACAGGGGGCGGGCACTGAAGCTTTCTTT.

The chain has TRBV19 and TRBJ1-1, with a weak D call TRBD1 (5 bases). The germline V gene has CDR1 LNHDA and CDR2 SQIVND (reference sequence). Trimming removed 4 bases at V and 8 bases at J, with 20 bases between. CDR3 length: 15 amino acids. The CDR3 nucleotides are TGTGCCAGTAGTACCAGGGAGGCGGGACTCCGCGAAGCTTTCTTT. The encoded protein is CASSTREAGLREAFF.

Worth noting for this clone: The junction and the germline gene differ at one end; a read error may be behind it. The CDR3 loop reads CASSLEGRRDRDYEQYF. The CDR3 DNA sequence: TGTGCTAGCAGCTTAGAGGGGAGGAGGGACAGGGACTACGAGCAGTACTTC. The genes are TRBV7-7 and TRBJ2-7, with 9 bases fitting TRBD1. This CDR3 contains 17 residues. CDR1 is SSHAT, CDR2 FNYEAQ, per germline (reference sequence).

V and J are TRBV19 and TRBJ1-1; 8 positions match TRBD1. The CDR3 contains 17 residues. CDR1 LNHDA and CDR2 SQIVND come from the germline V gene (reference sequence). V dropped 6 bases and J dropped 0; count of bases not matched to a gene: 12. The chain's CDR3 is CASSPTGEGFVNTEAFF. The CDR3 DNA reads TGTGCCAGTAGCCCGACAGGGGAAGGGTTCGTGAACACTGAAGCTTTCTTT.

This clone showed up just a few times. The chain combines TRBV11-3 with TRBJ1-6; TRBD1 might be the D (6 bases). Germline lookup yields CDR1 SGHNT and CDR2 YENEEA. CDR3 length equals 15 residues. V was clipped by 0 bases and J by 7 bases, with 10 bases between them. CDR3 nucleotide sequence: TGTGCCAGCAGCTTAGATGGACAGCCAAATTCACCCCTCCACTTT. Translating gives CASSLDGQPNSPLHF.

The CDR3 nucleotides are TGTGCCAGCAGTTACTCGGGCAGTCCCACAGATACGCAGTATTTT. It encodes CASSYSGSPTDTQYF. V and J are TRBV6-5 and TRBJ2-3, with D unresolved. Germline V gives CDR1 MNHEY, CDR2 SVGAGI. The CDR3 spans 15 residues. The V end lost 0 bases, the J end lost 2 bases, and 9 bases lay between the germline ends.

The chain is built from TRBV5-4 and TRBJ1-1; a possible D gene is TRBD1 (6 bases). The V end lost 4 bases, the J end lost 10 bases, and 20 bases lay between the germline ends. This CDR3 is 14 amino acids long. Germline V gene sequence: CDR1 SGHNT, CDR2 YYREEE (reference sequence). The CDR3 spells CASSPGQSLNGAFF. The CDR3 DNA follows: TGTGCCAGCAGCCCCGGACAGTCCCTGAACGGAGCTTTCTTT.

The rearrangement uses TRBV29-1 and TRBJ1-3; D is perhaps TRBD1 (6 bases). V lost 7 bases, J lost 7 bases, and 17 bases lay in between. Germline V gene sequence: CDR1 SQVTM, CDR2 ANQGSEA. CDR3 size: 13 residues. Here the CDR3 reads CSALTGLRNTIYF. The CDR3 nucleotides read TGCAGCGCCTTAACAGGGTTGAGGAACACCATATATTTT.

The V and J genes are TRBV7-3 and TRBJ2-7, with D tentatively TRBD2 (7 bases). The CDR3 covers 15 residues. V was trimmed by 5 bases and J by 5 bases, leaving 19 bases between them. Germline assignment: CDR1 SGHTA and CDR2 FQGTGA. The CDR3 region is CASSLRGGRTDEQYF. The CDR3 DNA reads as TGTGCCAGCAGCCTTAGGGGAGGGAGGACAGACGAGCAGTACTTC.

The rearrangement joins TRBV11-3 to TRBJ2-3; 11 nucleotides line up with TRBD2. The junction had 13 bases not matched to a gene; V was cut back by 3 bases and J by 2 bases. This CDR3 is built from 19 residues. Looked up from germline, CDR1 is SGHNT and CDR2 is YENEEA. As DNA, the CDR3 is TGTGCCAGCAGCTTCGGCTTAACTAGCGGGGGCCAATTCACAGATACGCAGTATTTT. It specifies CASSFGLTSGGQFTDTQYF. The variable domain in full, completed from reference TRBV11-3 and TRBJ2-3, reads EAGVVQSPRYKIIEKKQPVAFWCNPISGHNTLYWYLQNLGQGPELLIRYENEEAVDDSQLPKDRFSAERLKGVDSTLKIQPAELGDSAVYLCASSFGLTSGGQFTDTQYFGPGTRLTVL.

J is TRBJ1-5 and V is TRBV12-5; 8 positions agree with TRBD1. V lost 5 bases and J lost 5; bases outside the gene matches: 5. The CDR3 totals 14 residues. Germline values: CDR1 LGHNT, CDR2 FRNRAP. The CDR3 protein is CASGSGQGDQPQHF. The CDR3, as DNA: TGTGCTAGTGGTAGCGGACAGGGAGATCAGCCCCAGCATTTT.

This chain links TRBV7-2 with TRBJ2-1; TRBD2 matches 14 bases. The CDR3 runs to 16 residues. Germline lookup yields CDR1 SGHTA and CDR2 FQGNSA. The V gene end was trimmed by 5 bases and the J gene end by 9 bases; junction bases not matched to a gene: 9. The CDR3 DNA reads TGTGCCAGCAGCAAGCGACTAGCGGGGGGGCATAGTGAGCAGTTCTTC. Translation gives CASSKRLAGGHSEQFF.